Shown below are 28 T cell receptor beta chains from a single sample sequenced in a study of identical twins. MiXCR was run by TCRdb on the 5' RACE reads, yielding one entry per CDR3 protein. The table includes 200,000 to 250,000 distinct CDR3 sequences, 7.5% detected once. These data are also associated with another study on yellow fever vaccine responses in identical twins.

The specimen was CD8+ T cells sorted from blood. All receptors derive from a woman aged 18-29 years in good health.

The rearrangement uses TRBV12-3 or TRBV12-4 and TRBJ2-3; 8 bases align to TRBD1. V lost 6 bases, J lost 2 bases, and 7 bases stayed unmatched. CDR3 size: 15 residues. Here the CDR3 reads CASRYTGGFTDTQYF. The CDR3 bases are TGTGCCAGCAGATATACAGGGGGATTCACAGATACGCAGTATTTT.

The gene calls are TRBV11-2 and TRBJ2-2, with 14 positions matching TRBD2. Trimming removed 4 bases from V and 0 bases from J; junction bases left unmatched: 7. The CDR3 has 19 amino acids. Germline V lookup: CDR1 SGHAT, CDR2 FQNNGV. The CDR3 nucleotides are TGTGCCAGCAGCTACCACGGACTAGCGGGGGGCGCGAACACCGGGGAGCTGTTTTTT. This gives the protein CASSYHGLAGGANTGELFF.

Ten or more counts support this clonotype. The gene calls are TRBV25-1 and TRBJ2-7, with D maybe TRBD1 (6 bases). The CDR3 is made up of 12 amino acids. V dropped 7 bases and J dropped 3 bases, with 10 bases sitting between them. Germline-derived CDR1 and CDR2 are MGHDK and SYGVNS. The CDR3 DNA reads as TGTGCCAGCACAGGGGACGGCTACGAGCAGTACTTC. Its translation: CASTGDGYEQYF.

This clonotype was seen ten or more times. V gene TRBV12-3 or TRBV12-4 combines with J gene TRBJ2-2; D not resolved. The V end lost 1 base, the J end lost 4 bases, and 10 bases lay between the germline ends. CDR3 length: 15 residues. The CDR3 reads CASSLGSLSTGELFF. The CDR3, as DNA: TGTGCCAGCAGTTTAGGCAGCCTCAGCACCGGGGAGCTGTTTTTT.

The sample holds many counts of this clonotype. V gene TRBV20-1 combines with J gene TRBJ1-1; 11 positions match TRBD1. With 4 bases clipped from V and 0 bases from J, the junction kept 13 bases outside the gene matches. This CDR3 has 18 residues. In germline, CDR1 is DFQATT, CDR2 SNEGSKA (reference sequence). The CDR3 region is CSATSGQGAVGMNTEAFF. The CDR3 region has the DNA TGCAGTGCTACCAGTGGACAGGGGGCGGTAGGAATGAACACTGAAGCTTTCTTT.

This chain uses TRBV3-1 with TRBJ2-7; 7 bases agree with TRBD2. The CDR3 runs 18 residues. The germline CDR1 and CDR2 sequences are LGHDT and YNNKEL (reference sequence). Trimming cost V 0 bases and J 0 bases; bases outside gene matches: 11. The CDR3 coding sequence is TGTGCCAGCAGCCAAGATTGGACGGGAGGCCCACACTCCTACGAGCAGTACTTC. Its protein is CASSQDWTGGPHSYEQYF.

DNA for the CDR3: TGCGCCAGCAGCCAACGAACCCAGGACACCCCTAACTATGGCTACACCTTC. Its translation is CASSQRTQDTPNYGYTF. The V call is TRBV4-1, the J call TRBJ1-2; D might be TRBD1 (5 bases). The CDR3 consists of 17 residues. The V and J ends lost 2 bases and 0 bases respectively, with 16 bases between them. Germline values: CDR1 MGHRA, CDR2 YSYEKL.

The V and J genes are TRBV29-1 and TRBJ2-7; 7 bases match TRBD1. The CDR3 runs 15 residues. Germline assignment: CDR1 SQVTM and CDR2 ANQGSEA. V trimming: 1 base; J trimming: 1 base; junction bases outside the gene matches: 7. CDR3 nucleotides: TGCAGCGTTGAAGGCTTAACGGGACAGTCCTACGAGCAGTACTTC. It codes for CSVEGLTGQSYEQYF.

This clonotype was detected ten times or more. V and J are TRBV4-1 and TRBJ1-2; D is ambiguous. There are 14 residues in the CDR3. V lost 3 bases and J 6 bases, leaving 14 bases between the germline ends. Germline V gene lookup returns CDR1 MGHRA and CDR2 YSYEKL. Here the CDR3 reads CASSQDPGSDGYTF. CDR3 in DNA: TGCGCCAGCAGCCAGGATCCTGGATCCGATGGCTACACCTTC.

This clonotype was counted many times. V is TRBV5-6 and J is TRBJ2-7; 12 bases map to TRBD2. The trim removed 4 bases at V and 3 bases at J, leaving 11 bases unmatched. The CDR3 totals 17 residues. CDR1 is SGHDT and CDR2 is YYEEEE in the germline V gene. CDR3 sequence: CASSHSGLAGRGYEQYF. The CDR3 DNA is TGTGCCAGCAGCCATTCCGGACTAGCGGGAAGAGGCTACGAGCAGTACTTC.

The V call is TRBV12-3 or TRBV12-4, the J call TRBJ2-1; 9 bases match TRBD2. The CDR3 has 16 amino acids. The junction had 9 bases not matched to a gene; V was cut back by 5 bases and J by 4 bases. Here the CDR3 reads CASSPLQREAYNEQFF. The DNA of the CDR3 is TGTGCCAGCAGTCCCCTCCAGCGGGAGGCTTACAATGAGCAGTTCTTC.

This clonotype came up a few times. The V call is TRBV11-1, the J call TRBJ2-3; TRBD2 might be the D (6 bases). This CDR3 region has 16 residues. The germline V gene encodes CDR1 SGHAT and CDR2 FQDESV (reference sequence). V dropped 0 bases and J dropped 3 bases, with 13 bases sitting between them. The CDR3 DNA reads as TGTGCCAGCAGCTTAGCGACGGGAGTAGCGACAGATACGCAGTATTTT. It specifies CASSLATGVATDTQYF. Filled out from reference TRBV11-1 and TRBJ2-3, the complete variable domain reads EAEVAQSPRYKITEKSQAVAFWCDPISGHATLYWYRQILGQGPELLVQFQDESVVDDSQLPKDRFSAERLKGVDSTLKIQPAELGDSAMYLCASSLATGVATDTQYFGPGTRLTVL.

The V call is TRBV5-5, the J call TRBJ2-7; 7 nucleotides match TRBD2. With 8 bases clipped from V and 2 bases from J, the junction kept 7 bases outside the gene matches. Germline V gives CDR1 SGHKS, CDR2 YYEKEE (reference sequence). This CDR3 is 13 amino acids long. DNA of the CDR3: TGTGCCAGGAGCGCTGGACTAGCCTACGAGCAGTACTTC. It yields the protein CARSAGLAYEQYF.

V is TRBV11-3 and J is TRBJ2-1; D tentatively fits TRBD1 or TRBD2 (5 bases each). CDR1 and CDR2 from the germline V gene are SGHNT and YENEEA. The CDR3 is made up of 13 amino acids. Trimming removed 5 bases from V and 7 bases from J, with 12 bases in between. The chain's CDR3 is CASSPLGENEQFF. The CDR3 nucleotides read TGTGCCAGCAGCCCCCTAGGGGAGAATGAGCAGTTCTTC.

This clonotype was observed a handful of times. The chain joins TRBV14 to TRBJ2-7, with no clear D. The CDR3 covers 13 residues. With 1 base removed from V and 4 bases from J, the gap between germline ends came to 8 bases. In germline, CDR1 is SGHDN, CDR2 FVKESK. CDR3 protein: CASSQVAPYEQYF. The DNA for the CDR3 is TGTGCCAGCAGCCAAGTTGCCCCTTACGAGCAGTACTTC. Together with reference TRBV14 and TRBJ2-7, the CDR3 gives the full variable domain: EAGVTQFPSHSVIEKGQTVTLRCDPISGHDNLYWYRRVMGKEIKFLLHFVKESKQDESGMPNNRFLAERTGGTYSTLKVQPAELEDSGVYFCASSQVAPYEQYFGPGTRLTVT.

A few counts support this clonotype. CDR3 amino acids: CSARAAGTDLSEQYF. DNA of the CDR3: TGCAGTGCTAGGGCTGCCGGGACAGATCTTTCCGAGCAGTACTTC. The chain combines TRBV20-1 with TRBJ2-7; 7 positions match TRBD1. Germline assignment: CDR1 DFQATT and CDR2 SNEGSKA (reference sequence). V shed 3 bases and J 6 bases; nucleotides not matched to a gene: 14. CDR3 length: 15 residues.

This clonotype was recorded many times. The chain uses TRBV7-2 and TRBJ1-1; D might be TRBD1 (5 bases). Trimming took off 8 bases at V and 2 bases at J, with 15 bases between the two ends. The CDR3 is 14 amino acids. CDR1 SGHTA and CDR2 FQGNSA come from the germline V gene. The CDR3 here is CASVQGYFNTEAFF. Here the CDR3 DNA reads TGTGCCAGCGTCCAGGGATACTTCAACACTGAAGCTTTCTTT.

The genes are TRBV20-1 and TRBJ2-5; the D is unclear. The CDR3 contains 12 residues. Germline loops: CDR1 DFQATT, CDR2 SNEGSKA (reference sequence). Deletions cut 3 bases from V and 5 bases from J, with 10 bases between. CDR3 nucleotide sequence: TGCAGTGCTAGTATAGGGTTGGAGACCCAGTACTTC. Amino acids: CSASIGLETQYF.

This clonotype was counted only a few times. The genes are TRBV20-1 and TRBJ2-5; a weak D match, TRBD1 (6 bases). Germline CDR1 is DFQATT and CDR2 is SNEGSKA (reference sequence). The V and J ends lost 7 bases and 3 bases respectively, with 15 bases between them. This CDR3 contains 13 residues. CDR3 DNA: TGCAGTGGCATGATAAGGACAGAAGAGACCCAGTACTTC. Residues: CSGMIRTEETQYF.

The V gene is TRBV28, the J gene TRBJ1-1, with D possibly matching TRBD1 (5 bases). CDR3 size: 15 residues. V was cut by 3 bases and J by 4 bases, with 15 bases left in between. Germline-derived CDR1 and CDR2 are MDHEN and SYDVKM. CDR3 residues: CASSFRGARGTEAFF. The CDR3 DNA follows: TGTGCCAGCAGTTTTAGAGGGGCGAGGGGCACTGAAGCTTTCTTT. Looking up the rest from reference TRBV28 and TRBJ1-1 gives the full variable domain: DVKVTQSSRYLVKRTGEKVFLECVQDMDHENMFWYRQDPGLGLRLIYFSYDVKMKEKGDIPEGYSVSREKKERFSLILESASTNQTSMYLCASSFRGARGTEAFFGQGTRLTVV.

This clonotype has ten or more counts. V and J are TRBV27 and TRBJ2-2; possibly TRBD1 for D (5 bases). CDR1 is MNHEY, CDR2 SMNVEV, per germline (reference sequence). The CDR3 runs to 14 residues. The ends were cut back, 5 bases at V and 3 bases at J, with 10 bases in the middle. The chain's CDR3 is CASSVGAHTGELFF. The CDR3, as DNA: TGTGCCAGCAGTGTAGGGGCGCACACCGGGGAGCTGTTTTTT.

This chain links TRBV6-1 with TRBJ1-1; a weak D match, TRBD1 (5 bases). V was shortened by 2 bases and J by 0 bases, with 13 bases between the two germline ends. The CDR3 runs 16 residues. The germline V gene encodes CDR1 MNHNS and CDR2 SASEGT. The CDR3 DNA is TGTGCCAGCAGTGAATCTCCTCCAGGGTTGAACACTGAAGCTTTCTTT. This encodes CASSESPPGLNTEAFF.

This clonotype was detected a few times. The chain links TRBV29-1 to TRBJ1-1, with TRBD1 as a possible D gene (6 bases). There are 13 residues in the CDR3. V lost 4 bases, J lost 6 bases, and 15 bases lay in between. CDR1 is SQVTM, CDR2 ANQGSEA, per germline. CDR3 loop: CSVVGGIGAEAFF. CDR3 coding DNA: TGCAGCGTTGTCGGGGGCATAGGCGCTGAAGCTTTCTTT.

The rearrangement uses TRBV11-2 and TRBJ2-7; TRBD1 is a possible D gene (5 bases). V was pared by 5 bases and J by 0 bases, with 17 bases between. The CDR3 extends over 16 amino acids. The germline V gene has CDR1 SGHAT and CDR2 FQNNGV. CDR3 sequence reads: CASSPSDGAFSYEQYF. CDR3 sequence (DNA): TGTGCCAGCAGCCCCTCTGATGGGGCCTTCTCCTACGAGCAGTACTTC.

This clonotype was seen repeatedly, ten times or more. The chain employs TRBV27 and TRBJ1-1, with D maybe TRBD1 (5 bases). Germline V gene lookup returns CDR1 MNHEY and CDR2 SMNVEV (reference sequence). Trimming left V 3 bases short and J 6 bases short, with 11 bases between. CDR3 length equals 13 residues. CDR3 nucleotides: TGTGCCAGCAGTTTGGGGGGTGTCTCTGAAGCTTTCTTT. Translating gives CASSLGGVSEAFF.

This clonotype was counted many times. The genes are TRBV4-1 and TRBJ1-5; D uncertain. V was clipped by 4 bases and J by 0 bases, with 16 bases between them. This CDR3 has 17 amino acids. Germline V gene lookup returns CDR1 MGHRA and CDR2 YSYEKL. The CDR3 region is CASSPAWNSYSNQPQHF. CDR3 bases: TGCGCCAGCAGCCCCGCTTGGAACTCTTATAGCAATCAGCCCCAGCATTTT.

This chain connects TRBV4-1 to TRBJ2-2, with D perhaps TRBD1 (5 bases). Trimming cost V 1 base and J 4 bases, with 13 bases left between them. CDR3 length: 16 residues. The germline V gene encodes CDR1 MGHRA and CDR2 YSYEKL. DNA for the CDR3: TGCGCCAGCAGCCAAGTAGAAGGGGCACCCACCGGGGAGCTGTTTTTT. Amino acids: CASSQVEGAPTGELFF.

V and J are TRBV10-3 and TRBJ2-7; a weak D match, TRBD1 (5 bases). Per the germline V gene, CDR1 is ENHRY and CDR2 is SYGVKD. This CDR3 has 13 residues. V lost 3 bases and J 2 bases, leaving 8 bases between the germline ends. The CDR3 region is CAISDDRPYEQYF. The DNA of the CDR3 is TGTGCCATCAGTGACGACAGACCCTACGAGCAGTACTTC.